The present T cell receptor beta chain was sequenced within a study of HIV-infected patients and healthy controls. Alpha and beta constant-region primers primed reverse transcription of 400 to 650 ng RNA. Alpha and beta chain libraries were made separately by chain-specific third strand synthesis with multiplexing indices. The cDNA received a 5' RACE adapter containing a random hexamer plus an SP2 sequencing primer site. TCRdb passed the 5' RACE reads through MiXCR, listing each CDR3 protein once. The data contain 10,000 or so distinct CDR3 sequences, less than 10% of them singletons. The repertoire came from unfractionated whole blood and reflected all unsorted peripheral T cells. Of note for this clonotype: Its cognate antigen is unknown.

CDR1 and CDR2 (germline): MNHNY, SVGAGI (reference sequence). The CDR3 contains 13 residues. The V and J ends lost 6 bases and 7 bases respectively, with 10 bases between them. Notes on the study in general: Compared with untreated HIV+ repertoires, healthy controls showed roughly threefold more distinct CDR3s and higher Shannon diversity. CDR3 sharing between individuals was lower in HIV-infected patients than in healthy controls. HIV+ repertoires were severely depleted of MAIT alpha-chain CDR3s, unlike healthy controls.

Sequencing used blood, obtained before antiretroviral therapy. The receptor's source is an adult with HIV infection. The donor label of this sample is uncertain. The chain employs TRBV6-6 and TRBJ1-6; D gene uncertain. The CDR3, as DNA: TGTGCCAGCAGGCTTTCGAGAAATTCACCCCTCCACTTT. Translated: CASRLSRNSPLHF.